Listed below are T cell receptor beta chains from one sample, sequenced in a study of blood T cell repertoires in COVID-19. Libraries were prepared by immunoSEQ multiplex PCR; TCRdb keeps only in-frame clonotypes and omits some of them. The sample carries more than 80,000 clones, more than 60% recorded once. Sequencing was performed on peripheral blood. These receptors originate from a woman of 80 years or more with active or convalescent COVID-19. Both conserved end residues are part of each CDR3. A D gene is named only where the DNA matches it firmly. A row's size may be missing; if present it is once, few, many or a size class.

>TRBJ2-5|NA|TRBV11-2|NA
CASSLDASRQETQYF
TGTGCCAGCAGCTTAGACGCGAGCCGCCAAGAGACCCAGTACTTC
>TRBJ1-1|NA|TRBV12-3/TRBV12-4|TRBD1
CAGRRQGESEAFF
TGTGCCGGACGGAGACAGGGGGAGAGTGAAGCTTTCTTT
>TRBJ1-1|NA|TRBV6-2/TRBV6-3|NA
CASSYYPARDTEAFF
TGTGCCAGCAGTTACTACCCAGCGAGGGACACTGAAGCTTTCTTT
>TRBJ1-1|NA|TRBV7-9|NA
CASSPRGSLNTEAFF
TGTGCCAGCAGCCCCAGGGGTTCCTTGAACACTGAAGCTTTCTTT
>TRBJ2-5|NA|TRBV9|TRBD1
CASGPGWAGGPETQYF
TGTGCTTCTGGTCCAGGCTGGGCAGGGGGACCAGAGACCCAGTACTTC
>TRBJ1-4|few|TRBV9|TRBD1
CASSRDSGNEKLFF
TGTGCCAGCAGCCGGGACAGCGGCAATGAAAAACTGTTTTTT
>TRBJ2-7|NA|TRBV30|TRBD1
CAWDAGQGRYEQYF
TGTGCCTGGGATGCCGGACAGGGGAGGTACGAGCAGTACTTC
>TRBJ2-5|few|TRBV3-1/TRBV3-2|TRBD2
CASSPIAGGGETQYF
TGTGCCAGCAGTCCGATAGCGGGGGGGGGAGAGACCCAGTACTTC
>TRBJ2-5|NA|TRBV5-1|NA
CASSRLGGKETQYF
TGCGCCAGCAGCCGTTTAGGGGGAAAAGAGACCCAGTACTTC
>TRBJ1-1|NA|TRBV6-5|NA
CASRKTAGTEAFF
TGTGCCAGCCGAAAAACAGCAGGCACTGAAGCTTTCTTT
>TRBJ2-7|NA|TRBV6-4|NA
CASSAEGENRCEQYF
TGTGCCAGCAGTGCCGAGGGGGAGAATCGGTGCGAGCAGTACTTC
>TRBJ1-2|NA|TRBV9|TRBD1
CASSVEGQGFYGYTF
TGTGCCAGCAGCGTAGAGGGACAGGGTTTCTATGGCTACACCTTC